The 20 T cell receptor beta chains in this list originate from one sample, sequenced in a study of blood T cell repertoires in COVID-19. Clones were sequenced by immunoSEQ multiplex PCR, and TCRdb holds only the in-frame ones, with some missing. The repertoire includes approximately 77,000 clones, roughly 80% of them detected once, and about 20% sits in the top ten. The material sequenced was peripheral blood. These receptors were obtained from a woman aged 55-69 years with acute or convalescent COVID-19.

This clone was counted once. This chain joins TRBV10-3 and TRBJ2-2, with TRBD1 matching over 7 bases. V was pared by 10 bases and J by 4 bases, with 24 bases of the junction left unmatched. From germline, CDR1 is ENHRY and CDR2 SYGVKD. The CDR3 runs 19 residues. The CDR3 DNA follows: TGTGCCACCACTCACATAAAAATTATTCCGGGACAGTCCACCGGGGAGCTGTTTTTT. Amino acid sequence: CATTHIKIIPGQSTGELFF.

The chain employs TRBV6-5 and TRBJ1-1; D call uncertain. Per the germline V gene, CDR1 is MNHEY and CDR2 is SVGAGI. Trimming left V 5 bases short and J 3 bases short, with 13 bases between. The CDR3 contains 14 residues. The CDR3 region has the DNA TGTGCCAGCAGTCCGCCCCGGGAAGACACTGAAGCTTTCTTT. This gives the protein CASSPPREDTEAFF.

V and J are TRBV7-2 and TRBJ1-1, with D unclear. Trimming left V 3 bases short and J 6 bases short, with 11 bases between. CDR1 is SGHTA, CDR2 FQGNSA, per germline. There are 13 residues in the CDR3. The CDR3 DNA sequence: TGTGCCAGCAGCTTTTCGGGGATCGCTGAAGCTTTCTTT. It specifies CASSFSGIAEAFF.

The chain employs TRBV9 and TRBJ1-2; 7 bases map to TRBD1. This CDR3 is 14 amino acids long. With 4 bases clipped from V and 0 bases from J, the junction kept 3 bases outside the gene matches. Germline V CDR1 and CDR2: SGDLS, YYNGEE. The CDR3 loop is CASSSGTANYGYTF. The CDR3 DNA sequence: TGTGCCAGCAGCTCCGGGACAGCTAACTATGGCTACACCTTC.

The rearrangement uses TRBV30 and TRBJ1-5; a weak D match, TRBD1 (5 bases). Germline V CDR1 and CDR2: GTSNPN, SVGIG (reference sequence). V was trimmed by 3 bases and J by 1 base, leaving 7 bases between them. The CDR3 consists of 13 residues. The CDR3 is CAWSPGSNQPQHF. CDR3 sequence (DNA): TGTGCCTGGAGCCCAGGGAGCAATCAGCCCCAGCATTTT.

A few counts support this clone. V is TRBV2 and J is TRBJ2-1; 7 bases align to TRBD1. Per germline, CDR1 SNHLY and CDR2 FYNNEI. The CDR3 has 15 residues. V lost 6 bases, J lost 2 bases, and 7 bases stayed unmatched. The DNA of the CDR3 is TGTGCCAGCAGAGTAGGACAGGAGACCTACAATGAGCAGTTCTTC. It is translated as CASRVGQETYNEQFF. Full variable domain (outside the CDR3, taken from reference TRBV2 and TRBJ2-1): EPEVTQTPSHQVTQMGQEVILRCVPISNHLYFYWYRQILGQKVEFLVSFYNNEISEKSEIFDDQFSVERPDGSNFTLKIRSTKLEDSAMYFCASRVGQETYNEQFFGPGTRLTVL.

The chain joins TRBV5-6 to TRBJ2-5; D uncertain. Germline V gene data show CDR1 as SGHDT and CDR2 as YYEEEE. This CDR3 spans 11 amino acids. V lost 2 bases and J 5 bases, leaving 4 bases between the germline ends. CDR3 DNA: TGTGCCAGCAGCTTCGGGGAGACCCAGTACTTC. Protein sequence: CASSFGETQYF.

The J gene is TRBJ1-1, the V gene TRBV5-8; 9 bases fit TRBD1. This CDR3 has 14 residues. Germline V lookup: CDR1 SGHTS, CDR2 YDEGEE. V gave up 3 bases and J gave up 4 bases; unmatched junction bases: 4. The CDR3 protein is CASSWGDRVTEAFF. The CDR3 DNA follows: TGTGCCAGCAGCTGGGGGGACAGGGTCACTGAAGCTTTCTTT.

The rearrangement joins TRBV7-9 to TRBJ1-1; 12 nucleotides match TRBD1. CDR3 length: 16 amino acids. After removal of 5 bases from V and 3 bases from J, the junction contained 7 bases not matched to a gene. The germline V gene has CDR1 SEHNR and CDR2 FQNEAQ (reference sequence). CDR3 DNA sequence: TGTGCCAGCAGCAGGGACAGGGGGCGTGGGGACACTGAAGCTTTCTTT. Translating it yields CASSRDRGRGDTEAFF.

The CDR3 sequence: CASSSSPRAGNEQFF. In DNA form, the CDR3 reads TGTGCCAGCAGCTCCTCCCCCAGGGCGGGAAATGAGCAGTTCTTC. The chain links TRBV7-2 to TRBJ2-1; D is perhaps TRBD2 (6 bases). Trimming removed 4 bases from V and 7 bases from J, with 17 bases in between. The CDR3 covers 15 residues. Germline V gives CDR1 SGHTA, CDR2 FQGNSA.

The table lists this clone with a few counts. The chain recombines TRBV5-5 with TRBJ1-1; a possible D gene is TRBD1 (6 bases). From germline, CDR1 is SGHKS and CDR2 YYEKEE (reference sequence). With 4 bases removed from V and 2 bases from J, the gap between germline ends came to 15 bases. The CDR3 covers 15 residues. The CDR3 bases are TGTGCCAGCAGCGTGGGTTCAGGGGCAAACACTGAAGCTTTCTTT. Protein product: CASSVGSGANTEAFF.

This clone was detected only once. The CDR3 nucleotides are TGCGCCAGCAGCTTGGATCTAAGGGGAGGGACCGGGGAGCTGTTTTTT. The encoded protein is CASSLDLRGGTGELFF. The rearrangement uses TRBV5-1 and TRBJ2-2; 7 bases agree with TRBD2. This CDR3 spans 16 amino acids. The trim removed 0 bases at V and 5 bases at J, leaving 7 bases unmatched. Germline V gives CDR1 SGHRS, CDR2 YFSETQ.

This clone was recorded a few times. The gene calls are TRBV6-2 or TRBV6-3 and TRBJ2-2; TRBD1 is a possible D gene (5 bases). CDR1 is MNHEY, CDR2 SVGEGT, per germline. The CDR3 runs to 12 residues. The ends were cut back, 3 bases at V and 9 bases at J, with 8 bases in the middle. The DNA for the CDR3 is TGTGCCAGCAGTTATTCAGGGAGGGAGCTGTTTTTT. Translating it yields CASSYSGRELFF.

CDR3 amino acids: CASSEGEAFF. DNA of the CDR3: TGTGCCAGCAGTGAAGGGGAGGCTTTCTTT. The V and J genes are TRBV6-1 and TRBJ1-1; the D is unclear. CDR1 and CDR2 from the germline V gene are MNHNS and SASEGT. The ends were cut back, 1 base at V and 11 bases at J, with 5 bases in the middle. The CDR3 consists of 10 residues.

The rearrangement joins TRBV4-3 to TRBJ1-6; D possibly corresponds to TRBD1 (6 bases). The V and J ends lost 0 bases and 10 bases respectively, with 13 bases between them. In germline, CDR1 is LGHNA, CDR2 YSLEER. CDR3 size: 15 residues. The CDR3 is CASSQDNRVWSPLHF. Written as DNA, the CDR3 is TGCGCCAGCAGCCAAGATAACAGGGTATGGTCACCCCTCCACTTT.

The chain is built from TRBV4-3 and TRBJ1-2; no reliable D call. CDR3 length equals 16 residues. Trimming took off 0 bases at V and 6 bases at J, with 17 bases between the two ends. Germline CDR1 and CDR2: LGHNA and YSLEER. The CDR3 DNA reads TGCGCCAGCAGCCAAGATGCCCGCCTGAAAGGAGATGGCTACACCTTC. Protein sequence: CASSQDARLKGDGYTF.

The genes are TRBV7-9 and TRBJ1-4; 8 positions match TRBD1. The germline gives CDR1 SEHNR, CDR2 FQNEAQ (reference sequence). The CDR3 spans 14 residues. The V segment lost 1 base and the J segment 5 bases; nucleotides outside the gene matches: 0. The CDR3 nucleotides read TGTGCCAGCAGCTTAGGGACAGGGAATGAAAAACTGTTTTTT. It translates to CASSLGTGNEKLFF.

The V and J genes are TRBV5-4 and TRBJ2-3, with 7 bases identical to TRBD2. The ends lost 4 bases at V and 2 bases at J; junction bases unmatched: 10. The CDR3 is 16 residues long. Germline V gene sequence: CDR1 SGHNT, CDR2 YYREEE (reference sequence). The CDR3 DNA is TGTGCCAGCAGCCGCGGGGGAGGGGTAGTCACAGATACGCAGTATTTT. Its translation: CASSRGGGVVTDTQYF. Drawing the rest from reference TRBV5-4 and TRBJ2-3, the complete variable domain is ETGVTQSPTHLIKTRGQQVTLRCSSQSGHNTVSWYQQALGQGPQFIFQYYREEENGRGNFPPRFSGLQFPNYSSELNVNALELDDSALYLCASSRGGGVVTDTQYFGPGTRLTVL.

The J gene is TRBJ1-3, the V gene TRBV6-6; D uncertain. The V end lost 2 bases, the J end lost 1 base, and 9 bases lay between the germline ends. CDR3 size: 15 residues. Germline V gene data show CDR1 as MNHNY and CDR2 as SVGAGI (reference sequence). DNA for the CDR3: TGTGCCAGCAGTTACCTCCCAGGTTCTGGAAACACCATATATTTT. Protein sequence: CASSYLPGSGNTIYF.

V is TRBV27 and J is TRBJ1-2; 9 bases map to TRBD1. The germline gives CDR1 MNHEY, CDR2 SMNVEV (reference sequence). The CDR3 is made up of 18 amino acids. With V trimmed by 3 bases and J by 4 bases, 15 bases remained unmatched. CDR3 in amino acids: CASSLGGTGTAVGYGYTF. Here the CDR3 DNA reads TGTGCCAGCAGTTTGGGGGGGACAGGGACGGCGGTGGGCTATGGCTACACCTTC.